The 23 T cell receptor beta chains reported below all come from one sample, sequenced in a study of T cell repertoires in cytomegalovirus infection. Their antigens are not known. TCRdb re-analysed the reads in MiXCR, keeping a single row per CDR3 protein. The repertoire consists of over 100,000 distinct CDR3 sequences, with around 28% occurring once and the leading ten covering about 81%. The material was CD8+ T cells from cultured PBMCs, obtained from culture after CMV antigen stimulation. These receptors were obtained from a human donor in good health (CMV status not recorded). Some clones in this sample may be carry-over from other donors' samples.

This chain uses TRBV27 with TRBJ1-2; TRBD1 matches at 7 bases. The CDR3 is made up of 15 amino acids. Germline loops: CDR1 MNHEY, CDR2 SMNVEV (reference sequence). V dropped 0 bases and J dropped 6; count of bases not matched to a gene: 7. The CDR3 protein is CASSLSRTGGDGYTF. As DNA, the CDR3 is TGTGCCAGCAGTTTATCCCGGACAGGTGGCGATGGCTACACCTTC.

This clonotype was picked up many times. The genes are TRBV4-1 and TRBJ1-1, with a tentative D call TRBD1 (5 bases). The CDR3 extends over 17 amino acids. The V end was cut by 3 bases, the J end by 1 base, with 18 bases between. The germline V gene encodes CDR1 MGHRA and CDR2 YSYEKL. The CDR3 spells CASSQSGSVFQNTEAFF. CDR3 sequence (DNA): TGCGCCAGCAGCCAGTCAGGGTCTGTTTTTCAGAACACTGAAGCTTTCTTT.

This clonotype has at least ten counts. V gene TRBV19 combines with J gene TRBJ2-1; D is unresolved. CDR3 length equals 11 residues. V dropped 3 bases and J dropped 7 bases, with 4 bases sitting between them. Germline V gene sequence: CDR1 LNHDA, CDR2 SQIVND (reference sequence). The CDR3 region has the DNA TGTGCCAGTAGTATTGGTAATGAGCAGTTCTTC. The encoded protein is CASSIGNEQFF.

This clonotype was detected a few times. The chain joins TRBV7-9 to TRBJ2-7; tentatively, D is TRBD2 (5 bases). V dropped 5 bases and J dropped 0 bases, with 8 bases sitting between them. The germline V gene has CDR1 SEHNR and CDR2 FQNEAQ (reference sequence). This CDR3 region has 13 residues. CDR3 sequence (DNA): TGTGCCAGCAGCGCCGGGAACTCCTACGAGCAGTACTTC. Its translation is CASSAGNSYEQYF.

The chain couples TRBV12-3 or TRBV12-4 to TRBJ1-5; D gene ambiguous. V shed 0 bases and J shed 9 bases, with 9 bases lying between them. This CDR3 comprises 13 residues. CDR3 DNA: TGTGCCAGCAGTTTAGCACGTGTACTGCCCCAGCATTTT. Translating gives CASSLARVLPQHF.

The J gene is TRBJ2-1, the V gene TRBV9, with 9 nucleotides matching TRBD1. The V gene's germline CDR1 is SGDLS and CDR2 YYNGEE. The CDR3 runs to 15 residues. V was clipped by 2 bases and J by 5 bases; unmatched bases: 5. The DNA for the CDR3 is TGTGCCAGCAGCGTTGGGGACAGGGTCGACAATGAGCAGTTCTTC. Residues: CASSVGDRVDNEQFF.

The rearrangement links TRBV2 to TRBJ1-4; no firm D call. CDR1 and CDR2 from the germline V gene are SNHLY and FYNNEI. There are 14 residues in the CDR3. The V and J ends lost 1 base and 2 bases respectively, with 5 bases between them. The CDR3 nucleotides are TGTGCCAGCAGTGAAGTACGGACTAATGAAAAACTGTTTTTT. Translated: CASSEVRTNEKLFF.

This chain joins TRBV29-1 and TRBJ1-1, with D hard to call. Germline V gene lookup returns CDR1 SQVTM and CDR2 ANQGSEA. V was cut by 6 bases and J by 7 bases, with 15 bases left in between. There are 12 residues in the CDR3. The CDR3 DNA is TGCAGCGTCCCGAACCCAGGCCTTGAAGCTTTCTTT. Its translation is CSVPNPGLEAFF. The whole variable domain, remainder taken from reference TRBV29-1 and TRBJ1-1, is SAVISQKPSRDICQRGTSLTIQCQVDSQVTMMFWYRQQPGQSLTLIATANQGSEATYESGFVIDKFPISRPNLTFSTLTVSNMSPEDSSIYLCSVPNPGLEAFFGQGTRLTVV.

This sequence joins TRBV15 and TRBJ2-1; no clear D gene. V lost 0 bases and J 0 bases, leaving 9 bases between the germline ends. Germline V gene lookup returns CDR1 LNHNV and CDR2 YYDKDF (reference sequence). The CDR3 has 16 amino acids. The CDR3 DNA is TGTGCCACCAGCAGAGATCTTGTGAGCTCCTACAATGAGCAGTTCTTC. The encoded protein is CATSRDLVSSYNEQFF. Combining the CDR3 with reference TRBV15 and TRBJ2-1 gives the whole variable domain DAMVIQNPRYQVTQFGKPVTLSCSQTLNHNVMYWYQQKSSQAPKLLFHYYDKDFNNEADTPDNFQSRRPNTSFCFLDIRSPGLGDTAMYLCATSRDLVSSYNEQFFGPGTRLTVL.

This clonotype was observed a handful of times. The V and J genes are TRBV6-6 and TRBJ1-1, with a weak D call TRBD1 (6 bases). The CDR3 is 15 amino acids. Germline CDR1 is MNHNY and CDR2 is SVGAGI (reference sequence). Trimming took 2 bases from V and 0 from J, leaving 10 bases between them. CDR3 in amino acids: CASSYQEGVNTEAFF. The CDR3 DNA sequence: TGTGCCAGCAGTTACCAGGAGGGGGTGAACACTGAAGCTTTCTTT.

This clonotype was seen a single time. This chain links TRBV6-8 with TRBJ2-1; a weak D match, TRBD2 (6 bases). V was trimmed by 6 bases and J by 4 bases, leaving 16 bases between them. CDR3 length equals 15 residues. Germline V gene lookup returns CDR1 MNHGY and CDR2 SAAAGT. The DNA for the CDR3 is TGTGCCAGCAGCCCGTCGGCTAGCGTTTACAATGAGCAGTTCTTC. Amino acid sequence: CASSPSASVYNEQFF.

This clonotype was seen repeatedly, ten times or more. The V call is TRBV28, the J call TRBJ2-3; 8 bases map to TRBD2. CDR3 length: 14 residues. Losses at the gene ends were 4 bases for V and 1 base for J; bases not matched to a gene: 1. Germline V lookup: CDR1 MDHEN, CDR2 SYDVKM. The CDR3: CASSSGRGTDTQYF. In DNA, the CDR3 is TGTGCCAGCAGTTCCGGGAGGGGCACAGATACGCAGTATTTT.

The sample holds one count of this clonotype. The CDR3 DNA is TGTGCCAGCAGTGAAGCGGGAACCGACGGGAACTATGGCTACACCTTC. Translating it yields CASSEAGTDGNYGYTF. The chain links TRBV2 to TRBJ1-2; no firm D call. Trimming pared 0 bases from V and 2 bases from J, leaving 13 bases between. This CDR3 contains 16 residues. CDR1 is SNHLY and CDR2 is FYNNEI in the germline V gene.

This clonotype was observed many times. J is TRBJ2-5 and V is TRBV7-9; possibly TRBD1 for D (6 bases). The CDR3 is 14 residues long. V dropped 5 bases and J dropped 5 bases, with 15 bases sitting between them. Germline loops: CDR1 SEHNR, CDR2 FQNEAQ (reference sequence). CDR3 amino acids: CASSQTQGPETQYF. CDR3 bases: TGTGCCAGCAGCCAGACCCAGGGGCCCGAGACCCAGTACTTC.

The J gene is TRBJ1-1, the V gene TRBV2; TRBD1 is a possible D gene (6 bases). There are 14 residues in the CDR3. With 0 bases removed from V and 4 bases from J, the gap between germline ends came to 9 bases. Per germline, CDR1 SNHLY and CDR2 FYNNEI. This chain's CDR3 is CASSEASGVTEAFF. The DNA for the CDR3 is TGTGCCAGCAGTGAAGCCTCAGGGGTCACTGAAGCTTTCTTT.

This clonotype appeared a few times. The gene calls are TRBV29-1 and TRBJ2-5; possible D gene TRBD1, 6 bases. V lost 7 bases, J lost 5 bases, and 17 bases lay in between. Germline V gives CDR1 SQVTM, CDR2 ANQGSEA. The CDR3 has 13 amino acids. The CDR3 loop is CSAGDPNWETQYF. CDR3 nucleotide sequence: TGCAGCGCAGGGGATCCCAATTGGGAGACCCAGTACTTC.

On this clonotype: It may be a read error: a sequence one base away is much more abundant. This chain uses TRBV7-6 with TRBJ2-7, with D possibly TRBD1 on 6 matching bases. In germline, CDR1 is SGHVS, CDR2 FNYEAQ. The CDR3 length is 14 residues. CDR3 coding DNA: TGTGCCAGCAGCGAGGCAGGGGTTTACTACGAGCAGCACTTC. Translating gives CASSEAGVYYEQHF.

Turning to this clonotype: This clone may be a read error of a much larger clone one base away. V usage is TRBV7-9 and J usage is TRBJ2-7; 8 nucleotides agree with TRBD1. Germline loops: CDR1 SEHNR, CDR2 FQNEAQ (reference sequence). CDR3 length equals 14 residues. The CDR3 is CTSSSGTGRFEQYF. The CDR3 DNA sequence: TGTACCAGCAGCTCAGGGACAGGTCGATTCGAGCAGTACTTC.

The gene calls are TRBV27 and TRBJ2-3; 8 nucleotides match TRBD2. J lost 2 bases, V lost 3 bases, and 19 bases had no gene match. This CDR3 spans 20 amino acids. CDR1 is MNHEY, CDR2 SMNVEV, per germline (reference sequence). The CDR3 nucleotides read TGTGCCAGCAGTTTTTCCCCCGGAGCTAGCGGGTTTTCCCCCACAGATACGCAGTATTTT. Encoded protein: CASSFSPGASGFSPTDTQYF.

This clonotype was seen more than once but under ten times. V gene TRBV27 combines with J gene TRBJ2-3; weak D call: TRBD1 (5 bases). This CDR3 has 15 amino acids. The V end was cut by 5 bases, the J end by 3 bases, with 15 bases between. The germline V gene encodes CDR1 MNHEY and CDR2 SMNVEV (reference sequence). The CDR3 DNA reads as TGTGCCAGCAGTCCCCCAGGGTATAGGACAGATACGCAGTATTTT. It specifies CASSPPGYRTDTQYF.

The gene calls are TRBV6-5 and TRBJ2-1; D not resolved. The CDR3 has 11 residues. V gave up 7 bases and J gave up 6 bases, with 7 bases separating them. Germline V CDR1 and CDR2: MNHEY, SVGAGI. DNA of the CDR3: TGTGCCAGCAACAGTCGCAATGAGCAGTTCTTC. Amino acids: CASNSRNEQFF.

The rearrangement links TRBV6-6 to TRBJ1-1; 7 bases line up with TRBD1. V lost 6 bases to trimming and J lost 4 bases; unmatched junction nucleotides: 5. The germline CDR1 and CDR2 sequences are MNHNY and SVGAGI (reference sequence). CDR3 length equals 13 residues. CDR3 loop: CASRQTGATEAFF. In nucleotides, the CDR3 is TGTGCCAGCAGGCAAACAGGGGCCACTGAAGCTTTCTTT.

V usage is TRBV2 and J usage is TRBJ1-4, with D unclear. CDR3 size: 12 residues. Germline lookup yields CDR1 SNHLY and CDR2 FYNNEI. V was shortened by 2 bases and J by 8 bases, with 6 bases between the two germline ends. CDR3 bases: TGTGCCAGCAGTGAAAACGGCGAAAAACTGTTTTTT. It specifies CASSENGEKLFF.